The rows below give T cell receptor beta chains drawn from one sample of a study of early T cells in non-severe SARS-CoV-2 infection. TCRdb redid the calling of the 5' RACE reads with MiXCR, one entry per CDR3 protein. The sample shows 60,000 or so distinct CDR3 sequences, around 9% of them seen only once. Sequenced sample: whole blood. The receptors derive from an adult who was a healthcare worker with PCR-confirmed SARS-CoV-2 infection or an uninfected control (not recorded which). Each CDR3 is given with its conserved first and last residue. D genes are given only for firm matches. Size values are once, few and many counts, or a class for expanded clones, and some rows have none.

V gene,D gene,J gene,clone size,CDR3 DNA,CDR3 protein
TRBV27,NA,TRBJ2-3,few,TGTGCCAGCAGTTTTACCTCTCTCGGAGATACGCAGTATTTT,CASSFTSLGDTQYF
TRBV20-1,NA,TRBJ2-3,once,TGCAGTGCTAGAGCCCTGCCAGGGGCGGGCCGCACAGATACGCAGTATTTT,CSARALPGAGRTDTQYF
TRBV9,NA,TRBJ2-2,many,TGTGCCAGCAGTCGAGCTACCGGGGAGCTGTTTTTT,CASSRATGELFF
TRBV7-2,TRBD1,TRBJ1-1,NA,TGTGCCAGCAGCTTAGTATGGGACAGCTACACTGAAGCTTTCTTT,CASSLVWDSYTEAFF
TRBV7-2,TRBD2,TRBJ2-7,many,TGTGCCAGCAGCCCGAAGCGGGGACCCTACGAGCAGTACTTC,CASSPKRGPYEQYF
TRBV7-2,NA,TRBJ1-5,few,TGTGCCAGCAGCTTCACGAACTCGGGCAATCAGCCCCAGCATTTT,CASSFTNSGNQPQHF
TRBV12-3/TRBV12-4,NA,TRBJ1-1,medium-sized,TGTGCCAGCAGTTGGGAATCCCTACACTTT,CASSWESLHF
TRBV10-2,TRBD1,TRBJ2-2,few,TGCGCTACCTCCGGGACAGGCGGTCCGAACACCGGGGAGCTGTTTTTT,CATSGTGGPNTGELFF
TRBV24-1,NA,TRBJ2-2,NA,TGTGCCACCAGTGATTTGCGGGACACCGGGGAGCTGTTTTTT,CATSDLRDTGELFF
TRBV28,NA,TRBJ1-1,many,TGTGCCAGCAGTTTATATATCGGAACCGGGGACACTGAAGCTTTCTTT,CASSLYIGTGDTEAFF
TRBV28,TRBD1,TRBJ1-1,few,TGTGCCAGCATACAGGGGGCGGGTGGGACTGAAGTTTTCTTT,CASIQGAGGTEVFF
TRBV10-3,TRBD2,TRBJ2-7,NA,TGTGCCACTACGTCCGGGACTAGCGGGAGGTTGGGCGAGCAGTACTTC,CATTSGTSGRLGEQYF
TRBV30,NA,TRBJ2-3,many,TGTGCCTGGAGTGGGGGCCAGGACCTCACAGATACGCAGTATTTT,CAWSGGQDLTDTQYF
TRBV20-1,NA,TRBJ2-1,NA,TGCAGTGCTAGAGGGCCGAACTCCTACAATGAGCAGTTCTTC,CSARGPNSYNEQFF
TRBV12-3/TRBV12-4,NA,TRBJ1-5,few,TGTGCCAGCACCCGGGACGGCAATCAGCCCCAGCATTTT,CASTRDGNQPQHF
TRBV7-9,NA,TRBJ2-5,few,TGTGCCAGCAGCTTAGGCGGCCCGGAGACCCAGTACTTC,CASSLGGPETQYF
TRBV29-1,NA,TRBJ2-1,NA,TGCAGCGTTCGCCATCTTGAGCAGTTCTTC,CSVRHLEQFF
TRBV5-1,TRBD2,TRBJ2-7,many,TGCGCCAGCAGCTTGGGACTAGCGGGAGTTGAGCAGTACTTC,CASSLGLAGVEQYF
TRBV6-5,TRBD2,TRBJ2-7,NA,TGTGCCAGCAAGCTAGCGGGATATTACGAGCAGTACTTC,CASKLAGYYEQYF
TRBV2,NA,TRBJ2-2,many,TGTGCCAGCAGTGAACGACCTTCGGGGGCCGGGGAGCTGTTTTTT,CASSERPSGAGELFF
TRBV27,NA,TRBJ2-7,many,TGTGCCAGCTCCCGCGGGCAGGGGAAGCAGTACTTC,CASSRGQGKQYF
TRBV4-2,TRBD1,TRBJ2-1,many,TGTGCCAGCAGAGGGACAGGGGTCAATGAGCAGTTCTTC,CASRGTGVNEQFF
TRBV12-3/TRBV12-4,NA,TRBJ1-2,few,TGTGCCAGCAGCTACCGGGCCGTAAATTTCTATGGCTACACCTTC,CASSYRAVNFYGYTF
TRBV4-3,TRBD1,TRBJ1-2,NA,TGCGCCAGCAGCCAAGAAACGGACAGGGCTTTCGGGTATGGCTACACCTTC,CASSQETDRAFGYGYTF
TRBV28,TRBD1,TRBJ2-7,NA,TGTGCCAGCAGTTTGGTGAGGACAGGGACCTACGAGCAGTACTTC,CASSLVRTGTYEQYF
TRBV7-9,NA,TRBJ1-1,medium-sized,TGTGCCAGCAGCCGGTTGGGGGAGGACACTGAAGCTTTCTTT,CASSRLGEDTEAFF
TRBV5-5,NA,TRBJ2-1,few,TGTGCCAGCAGCTTGGTTTTTGGCGGCGAGGATGAGCAGTTCTTC,CASSLVFGGEDEQFF
TRBV6-6,NA,TRBJ2-4,few,TGTGCCAGCGACCCAGGAGCCAAAAACATTCAGTACTTC,CASDPGAKNIQYF
TRBV5-4,NA,TRBJ1-1,many,TGTGCCAGCAGCTGGACAGCGAACACTGAAGCTTTCTTT,CASSWTANTEAFF
TRBV25-1,NA,TRBJ1-1,NA,TGTGCCAGCAGTGAATTCGGTTGGAGCACTGAAGCTTTCTTT,CASSEFGWSTEAFF
TRBV29-1,TRBD1,TRBJ2-3,NA,TGCAGCATACAGGGGGCAAGCACAGATACGCAGTATTTT,CSIQGASTDTQYF
TRBV28,TRBD2,TRBJ2-1,many,TGTGCCACAAATTCAGCGGGAGATTACAATGAGCAGTTCTTC,CATNSAGDYNEQFF
TRBV4-3,NA,TRBJ2-7,NA,TGCGCCAGCAGCCAAGACGCTACCGGGCCCTTGTACTTC,CASSQDATGPLYF
TRBV9,NA,TRBJ1-2,many,TGTGCCAGCAGCGTAGCCCCCCGGTCTCGATTGGGAACGGGGGTTTATGGCTACACCTTC,CASSVAPRSRLGTGVYGYTF
TRBV6-2/TRBV6-3,TRBD1,TRBJ1-1,few,TGTGCCAGCAGGCATACCGGGACAGAGACTGAAGCTTTCTTT,CASRHTGTETEAFF
TRBV11-2,NA,TRBJ2-3,NA,TGTGCCAGCAGCCAGCTGGGCACAGATACGCAGTATTTT,CASSQLGTDTQYF
TRBV11-2,NA,TRBJ2-5,few,TGTGCCAGCAGCTCCCACACGGAACGTAACCAAGAGACCCAGTACTTC,CASSSHTERNQETQYF
TRBV6-2/TRBV6-3,TRBD2,TRBJ2-7,many,TGTGCCAGCAACCAGCGGGAGAGCTACGAGCAGTACTTC,CASNQRESYEQYF
TRBV29-1,TRBD2,TRBJ2-5,NA,TGCAGCGTTGTTTACGTAATCGGGGGGGAGACCCAGTACTTC,CSVVYVIGGETQYF